These 4 T cell receptor beta chains share one sample of origin, sequenced in a study of identical twins. TCRdb reprocessed the 5' RACE reads with MiXCR, giving one entry per CDR3 protein. This table has roughly 720,000 distinct CDR3 sequences, 15% to 20% appearing once. These same data were also listed under a study on T cells expressing NK-cell markers.

Material: PBMCs. All receptors come from a woman between 18 and 29 years old in good health.

V and J are TRBV18 and TRBJ2-1; 12 bases map to TRBD2. Germline-derived CDR1 and CDR2 are KGHSH and LQKENI. This CDR3 spans 16 amino acids. The ends lost 0 bases at V and 9 bases at J; junction bases unmatched: 6. The CDR3 region has the DNA TGTGCCAGCTCACCACCCTCTAGCGGGAGGGTCGGTGAGCAGTTCTTC. As protein: CASSPPSSGRVGEQFF.

The chain is built from TRBV10-3 and TRBJ1-6, with TRBD1 identical over 7 bases. Germline-derived CDR1 and CDR2 are ENHRY and SYGVKD. The CDR3 has 15 residues. Germline trimming cut 6 bases from V and 7 bases from J; bases unmatched to any gene: 9. For the CDR3, the DNA is TGTGCCATCAGACTGACAGGGAGTGGGAATTCACCCCTCCACTTT. It yields the protein CAIRLTGSGNSPLHF.

V and J are TRBV12-3 or TRBV12-4 and TRBJ2-5; 7 bases align to TRBD2. V gave up 4 bases and J gave up 6 bases; unmatched junction bases: 8. This CDR3 has 14 amino acids. The CDR3 DNA follows: TGTGCCAGCAGTTGGTGGGCGGGGGTCAAGACCCAGTACTTC. It translates to CASSWWAGVKTQYF.

J is TRBJ2-2 and V is TRBV2, with D perhaps TRBD1 (6 bases). V was cut by 0 bases and J by 6 bases, with 11 bases left in between. The CDR3 has 15 amino acids. In germline, CDR1 is SNHLY, CDR2 FYNNEI. CDR3 nucleotide sequence: TGTGCCAGCAGTGAAGCAGCAGGGGTCGCCGGGGAGCTGTTTTTT. This encodes CASSEAAGVAGELFF. Combining the CDR3 with reference TRBV2 and TRBJ2-2 gives the whole variable domain EPEVTQTPSHQVTQMGQEVILRCVPISNHLYFYWYRQILGQKVEFLVSFYNNEISEKSEIFDDQFSVERPDGSNFTLKIRSTKLEDSAMYFCASSEAAGVAGELFFGEGSRLTVL.